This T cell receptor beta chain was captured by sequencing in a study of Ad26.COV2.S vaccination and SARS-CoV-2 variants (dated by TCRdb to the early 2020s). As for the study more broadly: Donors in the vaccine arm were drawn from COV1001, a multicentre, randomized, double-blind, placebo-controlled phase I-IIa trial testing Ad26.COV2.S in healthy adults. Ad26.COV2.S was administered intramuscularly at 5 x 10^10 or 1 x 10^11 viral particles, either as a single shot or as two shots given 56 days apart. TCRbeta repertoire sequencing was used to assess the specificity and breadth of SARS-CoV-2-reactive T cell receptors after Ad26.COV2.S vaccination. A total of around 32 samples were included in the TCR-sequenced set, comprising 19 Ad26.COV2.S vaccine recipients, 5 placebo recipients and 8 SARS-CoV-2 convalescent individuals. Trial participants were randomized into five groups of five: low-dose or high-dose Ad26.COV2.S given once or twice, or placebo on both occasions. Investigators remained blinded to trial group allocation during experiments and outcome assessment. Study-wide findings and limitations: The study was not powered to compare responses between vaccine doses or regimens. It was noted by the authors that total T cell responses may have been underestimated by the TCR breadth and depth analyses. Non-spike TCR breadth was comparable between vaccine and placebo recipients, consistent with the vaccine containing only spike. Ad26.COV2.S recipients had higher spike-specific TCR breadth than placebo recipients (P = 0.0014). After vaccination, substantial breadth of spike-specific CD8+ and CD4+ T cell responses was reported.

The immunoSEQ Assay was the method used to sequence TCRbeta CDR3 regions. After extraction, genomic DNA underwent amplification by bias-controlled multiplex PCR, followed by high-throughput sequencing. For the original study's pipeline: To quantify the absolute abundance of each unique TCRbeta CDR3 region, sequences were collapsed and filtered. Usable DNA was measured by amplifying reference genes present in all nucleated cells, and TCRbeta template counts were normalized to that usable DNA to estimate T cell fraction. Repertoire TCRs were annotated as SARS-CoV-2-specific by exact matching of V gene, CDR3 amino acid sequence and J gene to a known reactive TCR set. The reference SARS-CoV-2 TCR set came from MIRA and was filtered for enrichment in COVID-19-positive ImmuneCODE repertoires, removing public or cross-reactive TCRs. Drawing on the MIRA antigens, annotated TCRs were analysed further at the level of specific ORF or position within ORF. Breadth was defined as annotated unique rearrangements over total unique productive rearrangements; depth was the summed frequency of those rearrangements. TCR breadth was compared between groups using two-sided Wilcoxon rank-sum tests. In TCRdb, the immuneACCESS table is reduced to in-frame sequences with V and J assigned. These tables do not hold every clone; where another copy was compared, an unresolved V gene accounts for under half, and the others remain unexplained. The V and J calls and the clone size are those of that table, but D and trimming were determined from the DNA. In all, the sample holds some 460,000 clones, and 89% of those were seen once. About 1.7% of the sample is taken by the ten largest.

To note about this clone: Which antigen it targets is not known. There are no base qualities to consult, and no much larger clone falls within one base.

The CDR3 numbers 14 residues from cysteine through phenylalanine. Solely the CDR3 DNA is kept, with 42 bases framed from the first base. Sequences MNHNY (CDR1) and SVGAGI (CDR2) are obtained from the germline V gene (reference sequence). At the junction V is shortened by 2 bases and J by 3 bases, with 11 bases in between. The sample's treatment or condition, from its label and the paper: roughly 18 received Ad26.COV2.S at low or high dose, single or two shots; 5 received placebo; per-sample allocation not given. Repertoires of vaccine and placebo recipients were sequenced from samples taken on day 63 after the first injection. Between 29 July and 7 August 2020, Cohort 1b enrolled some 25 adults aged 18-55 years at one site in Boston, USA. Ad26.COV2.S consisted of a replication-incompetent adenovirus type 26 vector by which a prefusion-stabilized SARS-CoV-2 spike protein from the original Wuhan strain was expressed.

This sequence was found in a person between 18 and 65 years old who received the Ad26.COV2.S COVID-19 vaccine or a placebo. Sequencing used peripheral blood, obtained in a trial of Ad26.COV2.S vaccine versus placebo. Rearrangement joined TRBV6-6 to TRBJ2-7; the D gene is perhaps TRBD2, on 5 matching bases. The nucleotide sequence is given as TGTGCCAGCAGTTACCCCGGACGGGACTACGAGCAGTACTTC. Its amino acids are CASSYPGRDYEQYF.